This section outlines one T cell receptor (beta chain) sequence together with its context. Its antigen remains unidentified. Researchers ran the PCR with 60 Vbeta and 13 Jbeta primers. Profiled with immunoSEQ multiplex PCR; TCRdb holds only in-frame clones, not every one. The sample records about 170,000 clones, approximately 85% being singletons. These data come from a study of cytomegalovirus exposure and HLA in healthy donors. Study context: Assignment to the Caucasian-associated ancestry cluster applied to around 82% of the approximately 360 genotyped donors. The study, taken as a whole, reports: It was approximately 160 TCR beta chains that were listed as cytomegalovirus-associated.

The CDR3 extends over 16 amino acids. Trimming took 0 bases from V and 8 from J; bases not matched to a gene: 10. Germline V gene sequence: CDR1 SGHNT, CDR2 YYREEE (reference sequence). This clonotype originated in a man aged 18 to 29 in good health and CMV-seropositive. The chain carries TRBV5-4 and TRBJ2-3, with 9 bases that match TRBD2. Material for sequencing was PBMCs. The CDR3 DNA is TGTGCCAGCAGCTTGGAGATAATAGCGGGGGCTCGTACGCAGTATTTT. Its protein is CASSLEIIAGARTQYF. The whole variable domain, remainder taken from reference TRBV5-4 and TRBJ2-3, is ETGVTQSPTHLIKTRGQQVTLRCSSQSGHNTVSWYQQALGQGPQFIFQYYREEENGRGNFPPRFSGLQFPNYSSELNVNALELDDSALYLCASSLEIIAGARTQYFGPGTRLTVL.